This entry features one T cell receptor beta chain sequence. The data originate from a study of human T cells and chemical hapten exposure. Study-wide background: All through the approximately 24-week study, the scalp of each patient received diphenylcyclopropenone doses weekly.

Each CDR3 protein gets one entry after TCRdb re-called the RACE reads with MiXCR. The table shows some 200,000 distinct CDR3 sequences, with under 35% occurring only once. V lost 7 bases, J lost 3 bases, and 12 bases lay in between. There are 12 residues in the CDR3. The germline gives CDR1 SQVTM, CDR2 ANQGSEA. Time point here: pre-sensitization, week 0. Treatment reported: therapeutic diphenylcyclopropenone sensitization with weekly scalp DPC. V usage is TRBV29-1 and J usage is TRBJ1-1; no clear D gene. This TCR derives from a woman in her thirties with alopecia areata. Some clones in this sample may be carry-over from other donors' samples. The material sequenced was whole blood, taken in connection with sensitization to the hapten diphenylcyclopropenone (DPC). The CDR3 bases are TGCAGCGCTGATTCAAGGGACACTGAAGCTTTCTTT. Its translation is CSADSRDTEAFF.